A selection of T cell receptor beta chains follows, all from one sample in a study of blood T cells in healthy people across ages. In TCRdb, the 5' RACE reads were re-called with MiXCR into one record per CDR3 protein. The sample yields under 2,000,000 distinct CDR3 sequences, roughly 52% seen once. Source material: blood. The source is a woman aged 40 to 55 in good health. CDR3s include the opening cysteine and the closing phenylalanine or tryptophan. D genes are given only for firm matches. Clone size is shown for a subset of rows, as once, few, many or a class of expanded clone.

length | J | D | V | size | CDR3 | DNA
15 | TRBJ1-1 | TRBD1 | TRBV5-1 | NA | CASSPVDRDGTEAFF | TGCGCCAGCAGCCCGGTGGACAGGGATGGCACTGAAGCTTTCTTT
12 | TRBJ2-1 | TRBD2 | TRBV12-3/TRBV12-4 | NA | CASMGGNNEQFF | TGTGCCAGCATGGGGGGGAACAATGAGCAGTTCTTC
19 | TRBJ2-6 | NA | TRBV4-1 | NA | CASSQEKGLGSSGANVLTF | TGCGCCAGCAGCCAAGAAAAGGGGCTTGGGAGCTCTGGGGCCAACGTCCTGACTTTC
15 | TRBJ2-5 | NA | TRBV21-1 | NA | CASSSPRLKQETQYF | TGTGCCAGCAGCAGTCCGAGACTAAAACAAGAGACCCAGTACTTC
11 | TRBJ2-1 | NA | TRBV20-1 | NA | CSAPTHNEQFF | TGCAGTGCTCCAACTCACAATGAGCAGTTCTTC
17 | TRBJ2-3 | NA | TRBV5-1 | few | CASSANPRGTFPDTQYF | TGCGCCAGCAGCGCAAACCCTCGGGGCACTTTCCCCGATACGCAGTATTTT
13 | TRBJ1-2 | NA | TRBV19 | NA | CASREVENYDYTF | TGTGCCAGTAGAGAAGTGGAGAACTATGACTACACCTTC
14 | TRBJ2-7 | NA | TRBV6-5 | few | CASSYGPGAGEQYF | TGTGCCAGCAGTTACGGCCCCGGGGCAGGCGAGCAGTACTTC
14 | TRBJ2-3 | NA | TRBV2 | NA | CASPIRGESDTQYF | TGTGCCAGCCCGATAAGGGGCGAGTCAGATACGCAGTATTTT
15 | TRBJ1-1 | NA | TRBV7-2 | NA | CASSTQTGSIAEAFF | TGTGCCAGCAGCACGCAAACGGGGAGTATCGCTGAAGCTTTCTTT
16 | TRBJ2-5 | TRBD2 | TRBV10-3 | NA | CAISGGLAGLAETQYF | TGTGCCATCAGTGGAGGACTAGCGGGGTTGGCGGAGACCCAGTACTTC
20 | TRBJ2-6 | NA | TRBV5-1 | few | CASSLAVTLRQGSGANVLTF | TGCGCCAGCAGCTTGGCCGTTACGCTGCGGCAGGGGAGTGGGGCCAACGTCCTGACTTTC
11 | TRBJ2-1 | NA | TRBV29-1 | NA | CSVRGLDEQFF | TGCAGCGTTCGGGGCCTCGATGAGCAGTTCTTC
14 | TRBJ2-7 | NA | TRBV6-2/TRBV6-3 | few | CASSYNTPTYEQYF | TGTGCCAGCAGTTATAATACGCCGACCTACGAGCAGTACTTC
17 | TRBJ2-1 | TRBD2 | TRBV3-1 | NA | CASSQEPSGGAYNEQFF | TGCGCCAGCAGCCAAGAACCTAGCGGGGGTGCGTACAATGAGCAGTTCTTC
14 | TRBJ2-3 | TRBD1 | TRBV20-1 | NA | CSALWTGAADTQYF | TGCAGTGCTCTCTGGACAGGGGCGGCAGATACGCAGTATTTT
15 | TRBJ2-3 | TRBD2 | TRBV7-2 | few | CASGIAGGPSDTQYF | TGTGCCAGCGGAATAGCGGGGGGGCCTTCAGATACGCAGTATTTT
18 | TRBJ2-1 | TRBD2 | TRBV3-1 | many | CASSHYATTSGVPNEQFF | TGTGCCAGCAGCCATTACGCGACGACTAGCGGGGTCCCCAATGAGCAGTTCTTC
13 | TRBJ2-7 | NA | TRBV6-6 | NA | CASSSLLTYEQYF | TGTGCCAGCAGTTCCCTCCTGACCTACGAGCAGTACTTC
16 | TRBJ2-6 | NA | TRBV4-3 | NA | CASSQGPGIGANVLTF | TGCGCCAGCAGCCAAGGCCCAGGGATCGGGGCCAACGTCCTGACTTTC
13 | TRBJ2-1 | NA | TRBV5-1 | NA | CASSLGADDEQFF | TGCGCCAGCAGCTTGGGGGCCGACGATGAGCAGTTCTTC
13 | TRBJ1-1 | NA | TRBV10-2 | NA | CASSGGQWAEAFF | TGCGCCAGCAGTGGGGGTCAGTGGGCTGAAGCTTTCTTT
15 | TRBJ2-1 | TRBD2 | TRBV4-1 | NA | CASSQVRLAGNEQFF | TGCGCCAGCAGCCAAGTTCGACTAGCCGGGAACGAGCAGTTCTTC
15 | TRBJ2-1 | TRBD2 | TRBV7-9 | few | CASSLGAGGLNEQFF | TGTGCCAGCAGCTTAGGGGCGGGGGGCCTCAATGAGCAGTTCTTC
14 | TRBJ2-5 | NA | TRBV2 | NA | CASSALQGSETQYF | TGTGCCAGCAGTGCTTTACAGGGATCGGAGACCCAGTACTTC
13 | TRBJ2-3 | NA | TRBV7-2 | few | CASSLNILDTQYF | TGTGCCAGCAGCTTGAATATCTTGGATACGCAGTATTTT
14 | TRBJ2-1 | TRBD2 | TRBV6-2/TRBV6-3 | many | CASRTSGGRNEQFF | TGTGCCAGCAGAACTAGCGGGGGGCGAAATGAGCAGTTCTTC
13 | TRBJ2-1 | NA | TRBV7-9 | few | CASSPRATNEQFF | TGTGCCAGCAGCCCCCGGGCTACCAATGAGCAGTTCTTC
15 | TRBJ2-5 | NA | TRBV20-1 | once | CSAQNGGRRQETQYF | TGCAGTGCTCAGAACGGGGGAAGGAGACAAGAGACCCAGTACTTC
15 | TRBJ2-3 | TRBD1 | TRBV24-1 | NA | CATSERTGLADTQYF | TGTGCCACCAGTGAGAGGACAGGGTTGGCAGATACGCAGTATTTT
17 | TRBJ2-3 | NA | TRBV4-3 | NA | CASSQEPQPGEGDTQYF | TGCGCCAGCAGCCAAGAACCCCAGCCGGGGGAAGGAGATACGCAGTATTTT
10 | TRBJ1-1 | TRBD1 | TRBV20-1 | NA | CSARTGTAFF | TGCAGTGCCCGGACAGGGACGGCTTTCTTT
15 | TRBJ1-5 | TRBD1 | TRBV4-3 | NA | CASSQGTGSRQPQHF | TGCGCCAGCAGCCAAGGGACAGGGTCAAGACAGCCCCAGCATTTT
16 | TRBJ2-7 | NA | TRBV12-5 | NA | CASGLDGSTAPYEQYF | TGTGCTAGTGGTTTGGATGGGTCGACCGCACCCTACGAGCAGTACTTC